This TCR beta chain was sequenced in a study of T cells in Graves' hyperthyroidism and ophthalmopathy. The table lists this clonotype with many counts. Investigators excluded patients with uncontrolled infection, other autoimmune disease, pregnancy or lactation. The CDR3 is 14 amino acids. The V end was cut by 5 bases, the J end by 9 bases, with 17 bases between. Germline CDR1 reads SGHVS; CDR2 reads FNYEAQ. From RNA transcripts, TCR beta CDR3 regions were amplified. First-round RT-PCR with HTBI primers amplified the TCR CDR3 region. TCRdb itself ran the multiplex PCR reads through MiXCR, one entry per CDR3 protein. Found here are hundreds of thousands of distinct CDR3 sequences, approximately 23% of them singletons; the top ten hold approximately 35%.

The chain has TRBV7-6 and TRBJ2-1, with a weak D call TRBD2 (5 bases). Sequencing input: blood. This sequence originates from a middle-aged woman with Graves' ophthalmopathy. The CDR3 DNA reads as TGTGCCAGCAGCCGCTCTGGGGAGCTGGGTGAGCAGTTCTTC. As protein: CASSRSGELGEQFF. Together with reference TRBV7-6 and TRBJ2-1, the CDR3 gives the full variable domain: GAGVSQSPRYKVTKRGQDVALRCDPISGHVSLYWYRQALGQGPEFLTYFNYEAQQDKSGLPNDRFSAERPEGSISTLTIQRTEQRDSAMYRCASSRSGELGEQFFGPGTRLTVL.